This entry describes one TCR beta chain. Its antigen is unidentified. Naive CD8 cells lacked CD45RO, underwent positive selection for CCR7 and left out terminally differentiated effector memory CD45RA+ cells. The record originates from a study of shared clonotypes between healthy human individuals. Study outcomes and limitations: Inspection by rarefaction showed sorted-subset sequencing to be incomplete despite large depth.

Germline values: CDR1 SEHNR, CDR2 FQNEAQ (reference sequence). The CDR3 loop spans 15 amino acids. The V end lost 6 bases, the J end lost 2 bases, and 14 bases lay between the germline ends. The repertoire was sequenced with immunoSEQ multiplex PCR; TCRdb's copy has only in-frame clones and lacks some. The table lists around 560,000 clones, approximately 95% of them singletons, with approximately 0.11% in the top ten. The genes are TRBV7-9 and TRBJ2-1; D remains unclear. Sample: naive CD8+ T cells sorted from blood. The clonotype originates from a woman in her 30s in good health. The CDR3 DNA sequence: TGTGCCAGCAGGCCCGGCACAGTAACCTACAATGAGCAGTTCTTC. Translation gives CASRPGTVTYNEQFF.